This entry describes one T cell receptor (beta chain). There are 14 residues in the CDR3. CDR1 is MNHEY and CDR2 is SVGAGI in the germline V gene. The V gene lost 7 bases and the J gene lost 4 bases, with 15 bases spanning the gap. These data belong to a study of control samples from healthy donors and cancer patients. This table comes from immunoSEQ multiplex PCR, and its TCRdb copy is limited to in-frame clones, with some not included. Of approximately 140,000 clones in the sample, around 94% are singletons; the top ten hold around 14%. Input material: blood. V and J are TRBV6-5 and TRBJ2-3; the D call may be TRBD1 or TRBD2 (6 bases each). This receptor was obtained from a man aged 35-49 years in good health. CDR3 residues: CASNPGAISDTQYF. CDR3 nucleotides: TGTGCCAGCAATCCGGGGGCTATATCAGATACGCAGTATTTT.